The T cell receptor beta chain described here comes from a study of shared clonotypes between healthy human individuals. Study processing details: Filtering of immunoSEQ junctional sequences could not match full-length read filtering. Sequenced by immunoSEQ multiplex PCR; TCRdb stores in-frame clones only, minus some. The DNA gave D and trimming, while V, J and clone size come from that table. The sample includes 1.6 million or so clones, less than 99% of them seen just once. The CDR3 is 14 amino acids. CDR1 and CDR2 from the germline V gene are MGHRA and YSYEKL. Trimming cost V 0 bases and J 6 bases; bases outside gene matches: 2.

Material for sequencing was naive CD4+ T cells sorted from blood. Subset defined: CD45RA+ positively selected. The rearrangement uses TRBV4-1 and TRBJ2-7; TRBD2 aligns across 10 bases. The clonotype was recovered from a young man in good health. The CDR3 loop reads CASSQDLAGAEQYF. The CDR3 DNA sequence: TGCGCCAGCAGCCAAGATCTAGCGGGAGCCGAGCAGTACTTC.